Sequencing of this T cell receptor (beta chain) was carried out in a study of shared clonotypes between healthy human individuals. Trimming pared 4 bases from V and 8 bases from J, leaving 15 bases between. The CDR3 loop spans 14 amino acids. CDR1 and CDR2 (germline): SGHRS, YFSETQ. Data came from immunoSEQ multiplex PCR; TCRdb stores just in-frame clones and leaves some out. The table records 1.6 million or so clones, over 95% of them present only once. The origin of this receptor is a man younger than 45 in good health. The chain couples TRBV5-1 to TRBJ1-4, with D possibly TRBD1 on 5 matching bases. What was sequenced was naive CD4+ T cells sorted from blood. Described subset: CD45RA+ positively selected. The CDR3 DNA follows: TGCGCCAGCAGCCTGGCCAGGGAACGCGAAAAACTGTTTTTT. This encodes CASSLAREREKLFF.